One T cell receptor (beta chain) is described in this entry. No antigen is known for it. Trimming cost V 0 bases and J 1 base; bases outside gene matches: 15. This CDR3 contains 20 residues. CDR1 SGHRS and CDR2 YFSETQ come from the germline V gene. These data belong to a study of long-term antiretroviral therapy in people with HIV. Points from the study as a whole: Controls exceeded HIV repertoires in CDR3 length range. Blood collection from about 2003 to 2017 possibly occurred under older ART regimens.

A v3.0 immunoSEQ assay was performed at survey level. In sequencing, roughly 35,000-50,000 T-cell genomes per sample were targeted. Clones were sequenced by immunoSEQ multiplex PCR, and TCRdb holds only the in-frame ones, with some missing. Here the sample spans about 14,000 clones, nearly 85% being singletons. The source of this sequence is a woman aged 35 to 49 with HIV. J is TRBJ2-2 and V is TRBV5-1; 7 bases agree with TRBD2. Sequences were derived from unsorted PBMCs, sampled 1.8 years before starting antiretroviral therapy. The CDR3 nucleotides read TGCGCCAGCAGCTTGGCGGGGGGAGGGTTCCCATGGAAGAACACCGGGGAGCTGTTTTTT. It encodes CASSLAGGGFPWKNTGELFF.